One sample yielded the 5 T cell receptor beta chains listed below, sequenced in a study of blood T cells in healthy people across ages. The authors ran a second PCR of about 7 to 12 cycles using a sample-barcoded 5' primer and a J-beta primer mix. TCRdb recomputed calls from the 5' RACE reads with MiXCR, one row per CDR3 protein. The sample includes about 1.8 million distinct CDR3 sequences, about 49% of them seen just once. Sequenced: blood. All receptors derive from a woman aged 40 to 49 in good health.

In this sample, this clonotype turned up a few times. V is TRBV6-5 and J is TRBJ2-3; 8 bases line up with TRBD1. The CDR3 extends over 15 amino acids. Germline V gives CDR1 MNHEY, CDR2 SVGAGI. Unmatched junction bases numbered 8, after V lost 7 bases and J lost 2 bases. This chain's CDR3 is CASKQTGAYTDTQYF. The DNA of the CDR3 is TGTGCCAGCAAACAGACAGGGGCCTACACAGATACGCAGTATTTT.

This sequence joins TRBV25-1 and TRBJ2-1, with a weak D call TRBD2 (6 bases). V lost 2 bases to trimming and J lost 4 bases, with 12 bases between them. The V gene's germline CDR1 is MGHDK and CDR2 SYGVNS. The CDR3 totals 15 residues. CDR3 region: CASSEGWGEYNEQFF. CDR3 DNA sequence: TGTGCCAGCAGTGAAGGGTGGGGGGAATACAATGAGCAGTTCTTC. The full variable domain, its missing parts supplied by reference TRBV25-1 and TRBJ2-1, is EADIYQTPRYLVIGTGKKITLECSQTMGHDKMYWYQQDPGMELHLIHYSYGVNSTEKGDLSSESTVSRIRTEHFPLTLESARPSHTSQYLCASSEGWGEYNEQFFGPGTRLTVL.

The rearrangement links TRBV4-3 to TRBJ2-5, with TRBD2 matching over 10 bases. The CDR3 is 16 amino acids. With 0 bases clipped from V and 4 bases from J, the junction kept 5 bases outside the gene matches. Germline loops: CDR1 LGHNA, CDR2 YSLEER. The CDR3 DNA sequence: TGCGCCAGCAGCCAAGATCAAGCGGGGGGGCCAGAGACCCAGTACTTC. Protein sequence: CASSQDQAGGPETQYF.

The V and J genes are TRBV7-9 and TRBJ2-5; 7 positions agree with TRBD1. The CDR3 consists of 15 residues. CDR1 SEHNR and CDR2 FQNEAQ come from the germline V gene (reference sequence). J lost 0 bases, V lost 5 bases, and 6 bases had no gene match. Here the CDR3 reads CASSNWGTDQETQYF. The DNA of the CDR3 is TGTGCCAGCAGCAATTGGGGGACAGACCAAGAGACCCAGTACTTC.

The chain links TRBV6-2 or TRBV6-3 to TRBJ2-5; no definite D call. The J call may be in error: the DNA end matches TRBJ2-7 better. This CDR3 is 13 amino acids long. Per germline, CDR1 MNHEY and CDR2 SVGEGT. The CDR3 here is CASRSGPFYEQYF. In DNA form, the CDR3 reads TGTGCCAGCAGATCCGGGCCATTCTACGAGCAGTACTTC.